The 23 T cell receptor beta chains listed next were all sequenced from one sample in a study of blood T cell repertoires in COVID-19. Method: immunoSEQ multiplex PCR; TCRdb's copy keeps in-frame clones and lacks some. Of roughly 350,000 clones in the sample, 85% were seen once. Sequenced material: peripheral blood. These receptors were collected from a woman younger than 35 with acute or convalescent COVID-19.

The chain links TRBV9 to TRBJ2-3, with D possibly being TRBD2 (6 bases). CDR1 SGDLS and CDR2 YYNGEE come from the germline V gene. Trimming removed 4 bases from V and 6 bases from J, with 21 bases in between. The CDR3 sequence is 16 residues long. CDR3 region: CASSPSGAGGEDTQYF. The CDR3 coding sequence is TGTGCCAGCAGCCCCAGTGGGGCCGGGGGAGAGGATACGCAGTATTTT.

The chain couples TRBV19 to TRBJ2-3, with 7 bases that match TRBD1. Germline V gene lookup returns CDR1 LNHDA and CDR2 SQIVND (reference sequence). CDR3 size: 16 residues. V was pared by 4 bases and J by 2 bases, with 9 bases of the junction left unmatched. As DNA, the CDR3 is TGTGCCAGTAGTACTCGAGCCGGGACAGTCACAGATACGCAGTATTTT. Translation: CASSTRAGTVTDTQYF. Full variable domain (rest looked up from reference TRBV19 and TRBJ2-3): DGGITQSPKYLFRKEGQNVTLSCEQNLNHDAMYWYRQDPGQGLRLIYYSQIVNDFQKGDIAEGYSVSREKKESFPLTVTSAQKNPTAFYLCASSTRAGTVTDTQYFGPGTRLTVL.

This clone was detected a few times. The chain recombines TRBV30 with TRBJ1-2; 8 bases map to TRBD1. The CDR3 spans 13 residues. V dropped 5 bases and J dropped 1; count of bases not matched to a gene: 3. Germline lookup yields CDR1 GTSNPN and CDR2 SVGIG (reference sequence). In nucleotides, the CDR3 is TGTGCCTGGGCAGGGGGCCATAACTATGGCTACACCTTC. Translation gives CAWAGGHNYGYTF.

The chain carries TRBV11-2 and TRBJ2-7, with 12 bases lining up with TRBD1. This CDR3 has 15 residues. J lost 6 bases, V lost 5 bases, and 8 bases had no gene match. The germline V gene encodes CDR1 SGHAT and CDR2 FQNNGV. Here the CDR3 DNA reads TGTGCCAGCAGCGCACTCCGGGACAGGGGGCTCGAGCAGTACTTC. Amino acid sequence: CASSALRDRGLEQYF. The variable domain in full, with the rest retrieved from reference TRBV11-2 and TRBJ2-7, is EAGVAQSPRYKIIEKRQSVAFWCNPISGHATLYWYQQILGQGPKLLIQFQNNGVVDDSQLPKDRFSAERLKGVDSTLKIQPAKLEDSAVYLCASSALRDRGLEQYFGPGTRLTVT.

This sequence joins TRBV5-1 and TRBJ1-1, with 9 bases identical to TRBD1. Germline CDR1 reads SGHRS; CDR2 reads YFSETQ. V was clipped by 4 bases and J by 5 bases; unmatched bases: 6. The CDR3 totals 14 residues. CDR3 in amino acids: CASSLMTGGTEAFF. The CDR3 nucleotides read TGCGCCAGCAGCCTTATGACAGGGGGGACTGAAGCTTTCTTT.

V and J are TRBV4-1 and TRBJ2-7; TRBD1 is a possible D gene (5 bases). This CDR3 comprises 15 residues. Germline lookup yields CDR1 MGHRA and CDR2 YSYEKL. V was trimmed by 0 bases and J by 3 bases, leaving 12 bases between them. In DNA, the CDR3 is TGCGCCAGCAGCCAAGACCCCTGGGGCAGCTACGAGCAGTACTTC. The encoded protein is CASSQDPWGSYEQYF.

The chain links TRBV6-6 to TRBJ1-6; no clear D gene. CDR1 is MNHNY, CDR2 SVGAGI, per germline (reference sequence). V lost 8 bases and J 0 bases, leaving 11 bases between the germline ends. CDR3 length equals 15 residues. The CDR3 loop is CASQNPSSYNSPLHF. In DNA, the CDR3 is TGTGCCAGCCAAAACCCGAGCTCCTATAATTCACCCCTCCACTTT.

The CDR3 coding sequence is TGTGCCAGCAGCTTGGCCATGGGGACTAGCGGAAACATTCAGTACTTC. Translation: CASSLAMGTSGNIQYF. The J gene is TRBJ2-4, the V gene TRBV5-4, with 11 bases identical to TRBD2. The CDR3 is 16 residues long. V was pared by 0 bases and J by 6 bases, with 5 bases of the junction left unmatched. Germline V gene lookup returns CDR1 SGHNT and CDR2 YYREEE (reference sequence).

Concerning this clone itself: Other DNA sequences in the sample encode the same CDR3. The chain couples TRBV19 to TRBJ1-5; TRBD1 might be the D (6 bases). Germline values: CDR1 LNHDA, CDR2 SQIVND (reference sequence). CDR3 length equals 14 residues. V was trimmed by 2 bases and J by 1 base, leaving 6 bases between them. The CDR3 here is CASSITGSNQPQHF. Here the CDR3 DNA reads TGTGCCAGTAGTATAACAGGGAGCAATCAGCCCCAGCATTTT. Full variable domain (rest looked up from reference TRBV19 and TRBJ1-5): DGGITQSPKYLFRKEGQNVTLSCEQNLNHDAMYWYRQDPGQGLRLIYYSQIVNDFQKGDIAEGYSVSREKKESFPLTVTSAQKNPTAFYLCASSITGSNQPQHFGDGTRLSIL.

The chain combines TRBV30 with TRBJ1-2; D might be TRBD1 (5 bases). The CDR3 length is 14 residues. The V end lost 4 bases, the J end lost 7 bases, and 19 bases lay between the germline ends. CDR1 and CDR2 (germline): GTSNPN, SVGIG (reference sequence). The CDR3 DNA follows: TGTGCCTGGACCGAAAATTCGGGGGAATCTGGCTACACCTTC. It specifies CAWTENSGESGYTF. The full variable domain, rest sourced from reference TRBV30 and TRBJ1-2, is SQTIHQWPATLVQPVGSPLSLECTVEGTSNPNLYWYRQAAGRGLQLLFYSVGIGQISSEVPQNLSASRPQDRQFILSSKKLLLSDSGFYLCAWTENSGESGYTFGSGTRLTVV.

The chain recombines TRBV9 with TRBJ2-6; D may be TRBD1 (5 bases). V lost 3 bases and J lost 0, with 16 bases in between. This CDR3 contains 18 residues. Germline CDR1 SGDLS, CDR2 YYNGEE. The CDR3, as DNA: TGTGCCAGCAGCGGTATCAGGGTCTCTCACTCTGGGGCCAACGTCCTGACTTTC. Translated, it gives CASSGIRVSHSGANVLTF.

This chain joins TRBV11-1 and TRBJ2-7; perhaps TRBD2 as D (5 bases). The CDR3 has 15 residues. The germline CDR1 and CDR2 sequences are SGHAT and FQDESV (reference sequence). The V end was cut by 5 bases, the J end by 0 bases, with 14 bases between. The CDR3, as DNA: TGTGCCAGCAGCATCGAGAGCGGATTCTCCTACGAGCAGTACTTC. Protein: CASSIESGFSYEQYF. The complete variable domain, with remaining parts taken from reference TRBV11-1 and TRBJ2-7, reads EAEVAQSPRYKITEKSQAVAFWCDPISGHATLYWYRQILGQGPELLVQFQDESVVDDSQLPKDRFSAERLKGVDSTLKIQPAELGDSAMYLCASSIESGFSYEQYFGPGTRLTVT.

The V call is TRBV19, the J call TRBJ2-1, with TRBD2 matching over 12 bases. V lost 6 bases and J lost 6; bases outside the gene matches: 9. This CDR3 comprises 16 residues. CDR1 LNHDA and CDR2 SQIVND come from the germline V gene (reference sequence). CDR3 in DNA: TGTGCCAGTAGGCCCCAAACTAGCGGGGGGATCAATGAGCAGTTCTTC. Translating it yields CASRPQTSGGINEQFF.

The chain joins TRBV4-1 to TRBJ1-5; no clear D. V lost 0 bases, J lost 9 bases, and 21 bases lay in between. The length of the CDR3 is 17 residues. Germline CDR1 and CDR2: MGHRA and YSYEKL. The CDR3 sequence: CASSQDRTHVREGPQHF. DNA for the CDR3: TGCGCCAGCAGCCAAGATCGCACACACGTTCGGGAGGGGCCCCAGCATTTT.

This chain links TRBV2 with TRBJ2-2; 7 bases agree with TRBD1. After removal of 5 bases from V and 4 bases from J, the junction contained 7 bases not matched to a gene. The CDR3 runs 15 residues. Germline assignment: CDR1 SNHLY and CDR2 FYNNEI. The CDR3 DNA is TGTGCCAGCAGTTGGGACAGCGCAGGCACCGGGGAGCTGTTTTTT. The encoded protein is CASSWDSAGTGELFF.

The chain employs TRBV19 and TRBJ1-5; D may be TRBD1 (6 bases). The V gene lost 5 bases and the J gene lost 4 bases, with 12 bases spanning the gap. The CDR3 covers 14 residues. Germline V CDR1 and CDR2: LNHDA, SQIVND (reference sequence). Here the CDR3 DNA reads TGTGCCAGTAGTCAGACAGGAGATAATCAGCCCCAGCATTTT. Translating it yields CASSQTGDNQPQHF.

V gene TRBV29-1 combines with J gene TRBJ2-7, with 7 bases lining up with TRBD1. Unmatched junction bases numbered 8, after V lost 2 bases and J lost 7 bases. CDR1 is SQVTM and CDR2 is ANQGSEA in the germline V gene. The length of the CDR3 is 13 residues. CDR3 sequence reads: CSVENRGLGEQYF. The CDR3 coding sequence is TGCAGCGTTGAAAACAGGGGCCTTGGTGAGCAGTACTTC.

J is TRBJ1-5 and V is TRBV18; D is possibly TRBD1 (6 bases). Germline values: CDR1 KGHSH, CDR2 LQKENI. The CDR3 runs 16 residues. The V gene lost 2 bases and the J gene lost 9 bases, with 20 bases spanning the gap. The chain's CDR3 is CASSPTLNRMTGPQHF. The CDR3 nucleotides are TGTGCCAGCTCACCAACCCTTAACAGGATGACAGGGCCCCAGCATTTT.

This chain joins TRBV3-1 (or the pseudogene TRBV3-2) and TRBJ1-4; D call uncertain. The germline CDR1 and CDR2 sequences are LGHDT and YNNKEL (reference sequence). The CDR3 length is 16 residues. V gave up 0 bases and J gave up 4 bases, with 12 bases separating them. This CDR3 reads CASSQDMAGHNEKLFF. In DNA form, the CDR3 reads TGTGCCAGCAGCCAAGATATGGCAGGTCATAATGAAAAACTGTTTTTT.

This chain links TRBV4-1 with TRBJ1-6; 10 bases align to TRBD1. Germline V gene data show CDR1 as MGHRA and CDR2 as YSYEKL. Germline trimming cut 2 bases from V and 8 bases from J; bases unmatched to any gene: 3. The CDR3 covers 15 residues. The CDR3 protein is CASSQRGTGDSPLHF. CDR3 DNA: TGCGCCAGCAGCCAACGGGGGACAGGGGATTCACCCCTCCACTTT.

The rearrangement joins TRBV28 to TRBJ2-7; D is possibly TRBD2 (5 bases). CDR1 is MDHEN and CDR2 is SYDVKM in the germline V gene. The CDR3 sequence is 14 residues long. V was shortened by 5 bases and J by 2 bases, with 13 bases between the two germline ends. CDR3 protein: CASSPAIGAYEQYF. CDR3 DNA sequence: TGTGCCAGCAGTCCGGCAATCGGGGCCTACGAGCAGTACTTC.

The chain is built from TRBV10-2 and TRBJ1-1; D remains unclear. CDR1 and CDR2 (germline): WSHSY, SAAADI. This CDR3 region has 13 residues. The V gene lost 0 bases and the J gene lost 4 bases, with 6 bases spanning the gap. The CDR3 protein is CASSESRGTEAFF. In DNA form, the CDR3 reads TGCGCCAGCAGTGAGTCGCGGGGCACTGAAGCTTTCTTT.

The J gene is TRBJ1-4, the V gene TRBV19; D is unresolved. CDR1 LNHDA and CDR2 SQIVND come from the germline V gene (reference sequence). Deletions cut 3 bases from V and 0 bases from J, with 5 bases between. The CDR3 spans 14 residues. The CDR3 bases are TGTGCCAGTAGTATCGACACAACTAATGAAAAACTGTTTTTT. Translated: CASSIDTTNEKLFF.